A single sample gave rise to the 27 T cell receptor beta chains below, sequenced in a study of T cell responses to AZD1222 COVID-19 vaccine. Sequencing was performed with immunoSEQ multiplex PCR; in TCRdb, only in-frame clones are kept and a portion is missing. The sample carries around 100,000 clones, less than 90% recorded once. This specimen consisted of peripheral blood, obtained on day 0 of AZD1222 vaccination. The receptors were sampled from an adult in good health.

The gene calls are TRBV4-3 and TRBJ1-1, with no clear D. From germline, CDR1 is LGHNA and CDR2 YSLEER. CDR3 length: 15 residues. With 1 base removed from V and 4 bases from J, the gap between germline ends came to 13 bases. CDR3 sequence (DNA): TGCGCCAGCAGCCAAGGAAGCCTGGTGGGCACTGAAGCTTTCTTT. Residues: CASSQGSLVGTEAFF.

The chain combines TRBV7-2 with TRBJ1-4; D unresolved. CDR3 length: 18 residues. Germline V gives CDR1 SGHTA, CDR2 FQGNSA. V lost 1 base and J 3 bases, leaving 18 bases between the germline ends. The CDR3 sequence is CASSLENRPWVANEKLFF. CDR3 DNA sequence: TGTGCCAGCAGCTTAGAGAACCGACCATGGGTAGCTAATGAAAAACTGTTTTTT.

CDR3 protein: CASSWDRTEAFF. CDR3 bases: TGTGCCAGCTCATGGGACCGCACTGAAGCTTTCTTT. V gene TRBV18 combines with J gene TRBJ1-1; possible D gene TRBD1, 5 bases. Germline values: CDR1 KGHSH, CDR2 LQKENI. CDR3 length: 12 residues. Trimming pared 5 bases from V and 4 bases from J, leaving 8 bases between.

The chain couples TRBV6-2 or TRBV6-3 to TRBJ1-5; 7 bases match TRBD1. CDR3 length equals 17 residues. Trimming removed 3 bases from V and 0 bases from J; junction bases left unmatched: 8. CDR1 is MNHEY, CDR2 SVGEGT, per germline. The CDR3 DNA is TGTGCCAGCAGTTATACGGACAGGAGATTTAGCAATCAGCCCCAGCATTTT. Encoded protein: CASSYTDRRFSNQPQHF.

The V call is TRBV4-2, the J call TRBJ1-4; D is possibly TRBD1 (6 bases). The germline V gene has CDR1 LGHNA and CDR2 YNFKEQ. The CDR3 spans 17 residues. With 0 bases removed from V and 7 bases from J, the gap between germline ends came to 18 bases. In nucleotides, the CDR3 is TGTGCCAGCAGCCAAGATTCAGCGGGGGGCTACGTTGAAAAACTGTTTTTT. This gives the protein CASSQDSAGGYVEKLFF.

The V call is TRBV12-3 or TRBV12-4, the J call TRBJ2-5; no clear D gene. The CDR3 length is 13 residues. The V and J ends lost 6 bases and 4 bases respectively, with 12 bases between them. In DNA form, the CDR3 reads TGTGCCAGCAGCCTCAGTGCCCGAGAGACCCAGTACTTC. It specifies CASSLSARETQYF.

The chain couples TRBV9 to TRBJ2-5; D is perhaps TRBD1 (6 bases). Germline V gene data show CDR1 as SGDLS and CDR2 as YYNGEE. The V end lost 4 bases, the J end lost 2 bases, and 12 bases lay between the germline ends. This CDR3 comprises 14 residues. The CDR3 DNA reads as TGTGCCAGCAGCTCCGAAGGGGGACAAGAGACCCAGTACTTC. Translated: CASSSEGGQETQYF.

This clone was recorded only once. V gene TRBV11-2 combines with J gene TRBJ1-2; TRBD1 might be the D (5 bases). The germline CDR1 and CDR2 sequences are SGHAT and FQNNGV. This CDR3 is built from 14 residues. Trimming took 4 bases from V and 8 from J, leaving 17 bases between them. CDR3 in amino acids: CASSSPRAPGGYTF. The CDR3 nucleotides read TGTGCCAGCAGCTCCCCCCGGGCCCCAGGGGGCTACACCTTC.

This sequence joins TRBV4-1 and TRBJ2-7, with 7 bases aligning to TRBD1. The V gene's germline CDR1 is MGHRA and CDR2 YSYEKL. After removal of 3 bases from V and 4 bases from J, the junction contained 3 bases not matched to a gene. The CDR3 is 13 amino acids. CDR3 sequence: CASSHLQGYEQYF. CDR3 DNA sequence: TGCGCCAGCAGCCATTTACAGGGGTACGAGCAGTACTTC.

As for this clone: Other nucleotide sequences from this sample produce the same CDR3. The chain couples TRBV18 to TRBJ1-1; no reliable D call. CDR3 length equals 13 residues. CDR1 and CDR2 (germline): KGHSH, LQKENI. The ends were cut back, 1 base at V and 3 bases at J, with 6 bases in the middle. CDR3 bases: TGTGCCAGCTCACCACAGGGTGACACTGAAGCTTTCTTT. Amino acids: CASSPQGDTEAFF.

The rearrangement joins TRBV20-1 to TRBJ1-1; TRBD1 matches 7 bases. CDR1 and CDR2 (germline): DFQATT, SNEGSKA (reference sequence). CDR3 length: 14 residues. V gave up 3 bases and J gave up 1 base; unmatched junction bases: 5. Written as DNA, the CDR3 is TGCAGTGCTAGTAAGGGGGCAGAGAACACTGAAGCTTTCTTT. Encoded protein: CSASKGAENTEAFF.

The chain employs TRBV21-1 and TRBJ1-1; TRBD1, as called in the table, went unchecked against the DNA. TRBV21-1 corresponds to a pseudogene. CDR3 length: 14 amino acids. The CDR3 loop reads CASSPRGVNTEAFF. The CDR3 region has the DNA TGTGCCAGCAGCCCCAGGGGGGTGAACACTGAAGCTTTCTTT.

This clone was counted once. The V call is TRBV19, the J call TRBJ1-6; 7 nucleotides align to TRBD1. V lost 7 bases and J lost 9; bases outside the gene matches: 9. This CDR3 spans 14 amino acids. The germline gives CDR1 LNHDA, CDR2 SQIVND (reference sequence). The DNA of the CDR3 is TGTGCCAGTACCCGAAAGGGGGCGTTTTCACCCCTCCACTTT. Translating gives CASTRKGAFSPLHF.

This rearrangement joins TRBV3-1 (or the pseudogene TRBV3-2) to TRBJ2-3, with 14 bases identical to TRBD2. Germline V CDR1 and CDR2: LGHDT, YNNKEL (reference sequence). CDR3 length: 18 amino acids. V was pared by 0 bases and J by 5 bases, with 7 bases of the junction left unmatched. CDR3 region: CASSQDRGLAGAGDTQYF. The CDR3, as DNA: TGTGCCAGCAGCCAAGATCGGGGACTAGCGGGAGCGGGAGATACGCAGTATTTT.

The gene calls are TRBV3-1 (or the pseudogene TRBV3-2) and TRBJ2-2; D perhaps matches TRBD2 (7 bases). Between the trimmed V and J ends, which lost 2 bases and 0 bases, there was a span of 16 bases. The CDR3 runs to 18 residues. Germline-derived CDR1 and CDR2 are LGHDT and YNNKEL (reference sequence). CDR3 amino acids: CASSQQGGVVPNTGELFF. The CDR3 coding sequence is TGTGCCAGCAGCCAACAAGGGGGGGTAGTGCCGAACACCGGGGAGCTGTTTTTT.

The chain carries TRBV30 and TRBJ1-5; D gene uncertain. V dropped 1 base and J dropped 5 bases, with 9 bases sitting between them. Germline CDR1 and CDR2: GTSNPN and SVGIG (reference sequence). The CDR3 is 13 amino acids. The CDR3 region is CAWSGRGDQPQHF. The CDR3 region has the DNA TGTGCCTGGAGTGGCCGGGGAGATCAGCCCCAGCATTTT.

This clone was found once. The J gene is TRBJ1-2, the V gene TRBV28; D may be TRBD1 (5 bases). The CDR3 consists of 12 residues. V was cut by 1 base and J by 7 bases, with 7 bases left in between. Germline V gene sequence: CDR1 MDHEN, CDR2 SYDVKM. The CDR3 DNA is TGTGCCAGCAGTTTATATGGGGCTGGCTACACCTTC. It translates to CASSLYGAGYTF.

The chain's CDR3 is CASSLQTGQPYEQYF. The CDR3 nucleotides are TGTGCCAGCAGTCTCCAAACGGGACAGCCCTACGAGCAGTACTTC. The chain combines TRBV2 with TRBJ2-7, with 7 bases lining up with TRBD1. CDR3 length: 15 amino acids. The germline V gene encodes CDR1 SNHLY and CDR2 FYNNEI. V was clipped by 5 bases and J by 2 bases; unmatched bases: 9.

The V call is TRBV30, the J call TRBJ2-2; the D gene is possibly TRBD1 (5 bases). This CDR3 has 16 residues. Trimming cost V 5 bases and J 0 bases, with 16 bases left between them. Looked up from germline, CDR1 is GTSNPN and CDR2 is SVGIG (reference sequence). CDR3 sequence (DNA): TGTGCCTGGGGCTTCCCCGGCAGGGCGAACACCGGGGAGCTGTTTTTT. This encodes CAWGFPGRANTGELFF.

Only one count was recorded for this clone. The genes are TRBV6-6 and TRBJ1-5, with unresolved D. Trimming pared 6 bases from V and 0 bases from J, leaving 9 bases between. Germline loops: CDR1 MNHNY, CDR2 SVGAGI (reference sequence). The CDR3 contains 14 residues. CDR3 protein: CASREGTSNQPQHF. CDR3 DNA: TGTGCCAGCAGGGAGGGAACTAGCAATCAGCCCCAGCATTTT.

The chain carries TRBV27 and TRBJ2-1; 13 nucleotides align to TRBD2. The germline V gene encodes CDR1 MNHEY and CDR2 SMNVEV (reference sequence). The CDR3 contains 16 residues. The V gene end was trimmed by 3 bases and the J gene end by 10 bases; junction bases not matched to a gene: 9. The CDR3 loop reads CASSFPLAGGPGEQFF. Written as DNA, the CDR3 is TGTGCCAGCAGTTTCCCACTAGCGGGAGGGCCAGGAGAGCAGTTCTTC.

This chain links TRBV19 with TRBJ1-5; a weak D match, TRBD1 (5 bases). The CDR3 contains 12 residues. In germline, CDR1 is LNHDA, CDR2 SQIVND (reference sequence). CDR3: CASREGNQPQHF. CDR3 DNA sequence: TGTGCTTCCAGGGAAGGCAATCAGCCCCAGCATTTT.

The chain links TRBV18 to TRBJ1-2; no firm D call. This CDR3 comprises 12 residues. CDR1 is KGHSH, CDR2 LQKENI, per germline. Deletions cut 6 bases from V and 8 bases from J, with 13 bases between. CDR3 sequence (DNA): TGTGCCAGCTCCCCCTCGCCTTTGGGCTACACCTTC. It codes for CASSPSPLGYTF.

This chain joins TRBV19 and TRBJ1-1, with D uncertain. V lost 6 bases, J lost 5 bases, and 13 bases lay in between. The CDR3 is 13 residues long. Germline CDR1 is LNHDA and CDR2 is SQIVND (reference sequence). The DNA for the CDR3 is TGTGCCAGTAGCCGTAGGGTCCAGACTGAAGCTTTCTTT. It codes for CASSRRVQTEAFF.

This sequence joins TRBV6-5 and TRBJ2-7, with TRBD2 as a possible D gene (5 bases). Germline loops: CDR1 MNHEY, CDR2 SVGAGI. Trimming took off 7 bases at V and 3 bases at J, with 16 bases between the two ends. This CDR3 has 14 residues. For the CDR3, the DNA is TGTGCCAGCATGCAGCCCGGAGCGGACTACGAGCAGTACTTC. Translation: CASMQPGADYEQYF.

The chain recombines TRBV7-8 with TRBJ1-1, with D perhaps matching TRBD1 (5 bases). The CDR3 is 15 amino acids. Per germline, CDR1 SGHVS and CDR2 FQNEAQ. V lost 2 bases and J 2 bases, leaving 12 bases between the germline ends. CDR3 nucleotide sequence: TGTGCCAGCAGCTTATCTCTGGGGGAAAACACTGAAGCTTTCTTT. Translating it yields CASSLSLGENTEAFF.

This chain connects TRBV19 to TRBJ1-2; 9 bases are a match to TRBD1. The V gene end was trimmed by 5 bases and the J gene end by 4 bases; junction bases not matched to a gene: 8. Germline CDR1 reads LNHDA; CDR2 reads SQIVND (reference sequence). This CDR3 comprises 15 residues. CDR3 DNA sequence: TGTGCCAGTAGTCCAGCGGACAGGGGAGGCTATGGCTACACCTTC. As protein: CASSPADRGGYGYTF. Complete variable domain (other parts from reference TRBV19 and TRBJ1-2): DGGITQSPKYLFRKEGQNVTLSCEQNLNHDAMYWYRQDPGQGLRLIYYSQIVNDFQKGDIAEGYSVSREKKESFPLTVTSAQKNPTAFYLCASSPADRGGYGYTFGSGTRLTVV.